The 32 T cell receptor beta chains below were found in one sample sequenced in a study of T cells in Graves' hyperthyroidism and ophthalmopathy. Researchers amplified the TCR beta CDR3 regions from RNA transcripts. The HTBI primer set was used in a first-round RT-PCR of the TCR CDR3. TCRdb re-derived calls from the multiplex PCR reads in MiXCR, one entry per CDR3 protein. This table holds roughly 580,000 distinct CDR3 sequences, about 43% found once. Sequencing was done on a sample of peripheral blood or thyroid tissue (not recorded which). Receptor source: a woman between 18 and 29 years old with Graves' hyperthyroidism.

This chain links TRBV12-5 with TRBJ2-5, with D possibly TRBD2 on 6 matching bases. Trimming removed 5 bases at V and 4 bases at J, with 14 bases between. This CDR3 has 14 residues. CDR1 is LGHNT and CDR2 is FRNRAP in the germline V gene. The CDR3 coding sequence is TGTGCTAGTGGTCCCGGGCAGGGAGGAGAGACCCAGTACTTC. It yields the protein CASGPGQGGETQYF. Full variable domain (remainder filled in from reference TRBV12-5 and TRBJ2-5): DARVTQTPRHKVTEMGQEVTMRCQPILGHNTVFWYRQTMMQGLELLAYFRNRAPLDDSGMPKDRFSAEMPDATLATLKIQPSEPRDSAVYFCASGPGQGGETQYFGPGTRLLVL.

This clonotype was seen repeatedly, ten times or more. The chain carries TRBV29-1 and TRBJ2-7; the match to TRBD1 covers 7 bases. The CDR3 runs 11 residues. Germline loops: CDR1 SQVTM, CDR2 ANQGSEA. The V segment lost 6 bases and the J segment 6 bases; nucleotides outside the gene matches: 5. The CDR3 DNA follows: TGCAGCGTCGCCCCAGGGGGCGAGCAGTACTTC. Translated, it gives CSVAPGGEQYF.

This clonotype appeared many times. The CDR3 DNA reads TGTGCCAGCAGCTTAAGAGTGGCGACTAATGAAAAACTGTTTTTT. This sequence encodes CASSLRVATNEKLFF. The V gene is TRBV7-2, the J gene TRBJ1-4; D is unclear. The V and J ends lost 2 bases and 2 bases respectively, with 9 bases between them. Germline CDR1 SGHTA, CDR2 FQGNSA. The CDR3 extends over 15 amino acids.

A word on this clonotype: Just one base apart from a much larger clone, this may be a read error. V and J are TRBV7-3 and TRBJ2-5; 10 bases align to TRBD2. CDR3 length equals 14 residues. Unmatched junction bases numbered 3, after V lost 5 bases and J lost 3 bases. Germline V gene data show CDR1 as SGHTA and CDR2 as FQGTGA. DNA of the CDR3: TGTGCCAGCAGCCACCTAGCGGGAGAAGAGACCCAGTACTTC. Encoded protein: CASSHLAGEETQYF.

V and J are TRBV29-1 and TRBJ1-2, with TRBD1 matching 7 bases. The germline V gene encodes CDR1 SQVTM and CDR2 ANQGSEA. CDR3 length: 14 amino acids. Trimming cost V 8 bases and J 2 bases; bases outside gene matches: 11. In nucleotides, the CDR3 is TGCAGCCCAACCGGGACAGTCCCCAACTATGGCTACACCTTC. It codes for CSPTGTVPNYGYTF. The full variable domain, its missing parts supplied by reference TRBV29-1 and TRBJ1-2, is SAVISQKPSRDICQRGTSLTIQCQVDSQVTMMFWYRQQPGQSLTLIATANQGSEATYESGFVIDKFPISRPNLTFSTLTVSNMSPEDSSIYLCSPTGTVPNYGYTFGSGTRLTVV.

For this clonotype: The junction departs from germline at one end; a sequencing error may be responsible. This chain links TRBV12-3 or TRBV12-4 with TRBJ2-3; 7 positions agree with TRBD2. This CDR3 is built from 16 residues. This chain's CDR3 is CAISESAAGLTDTQYF. CDR3 DNA sequence: TGTGCCATCAGTGAGTCAGCGGCGGGACTAACAGATACGCAGTATTTT.

At least ten counts were recorded for this clonotype. The chain carries TRBV24-1 and TRBJ2-7, with 13 nucleotides matching TRBD2. From germline, CDR1 is KGHDR and CDR2 SFDVKD. With V trimmed by 2 bases and J by 2 bases, 5 bases remained unmatched. The CDR3 spans 17 residues. The CDR3 here is CATSDSGLAGQPYEQYF. CDR3 DNA: TGTGCCACCAGTGATTCGGGACTAGCGGGACAACCCTACGAGCAGTACTTC.

V usage is TRBV15 and J usage is TRBJ2-6; D is unclear. In germline, CDR1 is LNHNV, CDR2 YYDKDF (reference sequence). The V gene lost 3 bases and the J gene lost 0 bases, with 6 bases spanning the gap. The CDR3 is 15 amino acids. The CDR3 DNA sequence: TGTGCCACCAGCAGCCCCGGCTCTGGGGCCAACGTCCTGACTTTC. Its translation: CATSSPGSGANVLTF.

The chain couples TRBV12-3 or TRBV12-4 to TRBJ2-7; possible D gene TRBD1, 5 bases. Trimming cost V 6 bases and J 0 bases, with 12 bases left between them. CDR3 size: 14 residues. CDR3 coding DNA: TGTGCCAGCAGATTGACAGTTACCTCCTACGAGCAGTACTTC. This gives the protein CASRLTVTSYEQYF.

This clonotype has a count of ten or more. The chain joins TRBV11-2 to TRBJ2-7, with D uncertain. The length of the CDR3 is 12 residues. From germline, CDR1 is SGHAT and CDR2 FQNNGV. V lost 1 base to trimming and J lost 3 bases, with 4 bases between them. CDR3 amino acids: CASSLGNYEQYF. CDR3 DNA sequence: TGTGCCAGCAGCTTAGGCAACTACGAGCAGTACTTC. The full variable domain, rest sourced from reference TRBV11-2 and TRBJ2-7, is EAGVAQSPRYKIIEKRQSVAFWCNPISGHATLYWYQQILGQGPKLLIQFQNNGVVDDSQLPKDRFSAERLKGVDSTLKIQPAKLEDSAVYLCASSLGNYEQYFGPGTRLTVT.

The CDR3: CASSEGLEPPSGYTF. CDR3 DNA sequence: TGCGCCAGCAGTGAGGGACTCGAGCCCCCGAGTGGCTACACCTTC. The chain has TRBV10-1 and TRBJ1-2, with no clear D. The V gene lost 2 bases and the J gene lost 7 bases, with 17 bases spanning the gap. Germline V gene sequence: CDR1 WNHNN, CDR2 SYGVQD (reference sequence). This CDR3 spans 15 amino acids.

This clonotype was counted between two and nine times. The rearrangement joins TRBV29-1 to TRBJ1-2, with 10 nucleotides matching TRBD1. There are 13 residues in the CDR3. CDR1 and CDR2 from the germline V gene are SQVTM and ANQGSEA. Trimming removed 5 bases from V and 3 bases from J; junction bases left unmatched: 3. The CDR3 here is CSVHGTGDYGYTF. CDR3 in DNA: TGCAGCGTTCATGGGACAGGGGACTATGGCTACACCTTC.

The rearrangement uses TRBV2 and TRBJ1-4; D may be TRBD1 (6 bases). CDR1 SNHLY and CDR2 FYNNEI come from the germline V gene. Trimming removed 3 bases from V and 7 bases from J, with 15 bases in between. The CDR3 is made up of 15 amino acids. CDR3 nucleotides: TGTGCCAGCAGTGAGTCTCGGACAGCGGGTGAAAAACTGTTTTTT. Translation gives CASSESRTAGEKLFF. The full variable domain, rest sourced from reference TRBV2 and TRBJ1-4, is EPEVTQTPSHQVTQMGQEVILRCVPISNHLYFYWYRQILGQKVEFLVSFYNNEISEKSEIFDDQFSVERPDGSNFTLKIRSTKLEDSAMYFCASSESRTAGEKLFFGSGTQLSVL.

Only one count was recorded for this clonotype. This chain uses TRBV5-1 with TRBJ2-7; tentative D call: TRBD1 (5 bases). CDR3 size: 14 residues. Germline CDR1 and CDR2: SGHRS and YFSETQ. The germline V and J ends were trimmed by 6 bases and 2 bases, with 15 bases remaining between them. CDR3 sequence: CASTSEVGAYEQYF. For the CDR3, the DNA is TGCGCCAGCACCTCCGAGGTAGGGGCCTACGAGCAGTACTTC.

The chain couples TRBV2 to TRBJ2-7; a weak D match, TRBD2 (6 bases). This CDR3 comprises 15 residues. Deletions cut 1 base from V and 2 bases from J, with 12 bases between. Germline lookup yields CDR1 SNHLY and CDR2 FYNNEI. The CDR3 DNA reads TGTGCCAGCAGTGAAGGGGACGGCGGGACCTACGAGCAGTACTTC. It encodes CASSEGDGGTYEQYF.

Details on this clonotype: One end of the junction does not line up with germline, which may come from a read error. This chain joins TRBV7-3 and TRBJ2-5, with 7 bases identical to TRBD1. The CDR3 totals 12 residues. Germline values: CDR1 SGHTA, CDR2 FQGTGA. The CDR3 reads CASSNTGVGKFF. CDR3 nucleotides: TGTGCCAGCAGCAATACAGGGGTGGGGAAGTTCTTC.

The chain has TRBV19 and TRBJ1-2, with D hard to call. Trimming pared 2 bases from V and 0 bases from J, leaving 7 bases between. CDR1 is LNHDA, CDR2 SQIVND, per germline (reference sequence). This CDR3 spans 14 amino acids. In nucleotides, the CDR3 is TGTGCCAGTAGTATAATGGGAGCTAACTATGGCTACACCTTC. It codes for CASSIMGANYGYTF.

This clonotype was seen repeatedly, ten times or more. This chain uses TRBV29-1 with TRBJ2-7; TRBD1 might be the D (6 bases). The germline gives CDR1 SQVTM, CDR2 ANQGSEA. The CDR3 has 12 residues. The V end was cut by 5 bases, the J end by 2 bases, with 10 bases between. The CDR3, as DNA: TGCAGCGTTAGGACAGACACCTACGAGCAGTACTTC. Protein product: CSVRTDTYEQYF.

In this sample, this clonotype turned up once. The chain uses TRBV10-3 and TRBJ2-7, with 11 positions matching TRBD1. Per germline, CDR1 ENHRY and CDR2 SYGVKD. After removal of 0 bases from V and 1 base from J, the junction contained 11 bases not matched to a gene. The CDR3 loop spans 19 amino acids. CDR3 nucleotides: TGTGCCATCAGTGAGTCGACGGCTAGCGGGACAGGGGGATCCTACGAGCAGTACTTC. This codes for CAISESTASGTGGSYEQYF.

The chain couples TRBV7-9 to TRBJ1-4, with 9 bases that match TRBD1. With 4 bases clipped from V and 8 bases from J, the junction kept 11 bases outside the gene matches. Germline loops: CDR1 SEHNR, CDR2 FQNEAQ (reference sequence). The CDR3 covers 16 residues. CDR3 DNA: TGTGCCAGCAGCTCTTACAGGGGGCGGAAGACCGAAAAACTGTTTTTT. Its protein product is CASSSYRGRKTEKLFF.

A few counts support this clonotype. This rearrangement joins TRBV5-4 to TRBJ2-7; 7 nucleotides align to TRBD2. Unmatched junction bases numbered 10, after V lost 4 bases and J lost 0 bases. Germline V CDR1 and CDR2: SGHNT, YYREEE (reference sequence). The CDR3 runs 16 residues. The CDR3, as DNA: TGTGCCAGCAGCGCCCTCGGCGGGAGCTACTCCTACGAGCAGTACTTC. The encoded protein is CASSALGGSYSYEQYF.

The chain has TRBV7-9 and TRBJ2-2; 7 nucleotides line up with TRBD2. The CDR3 sequence is 14 residues long. In germline, CDR1 is SEHNR, CDR2 FQNEAQ (reference sequence). V gave up 6 bases and J gave up 5 bases; unmatched junction bases: 6. CDR3 coding DNA: TGTGCCAGCAGTGGCGGGAGCCGGACCGGGGAGCTGTTTTTT. Translating gives CASSGGSRTGELFF.

This clonotype has a single count. This chain joins TRBV20-1 and TRBJ2-1; 8 bases line up with TRBD2. Germline CDR1 is DFQATT and CDR2 is SNEGSKA (reference sequence). CDR3 length: 13 amino acids. J was trimmed by 4 bases and V by 6 bases; bases with no gene match: 5. The CDR3, as DNA: TGCAGTGCGGGGACTAGGGGTTACAATGAGCAGTTCTTC. Protein: CSAGTRGYNEQFF.

V is TRBV29-1 and J is TRBJ2-7; D is possibly TRBD1 (6 bases). V dropped 7 bases and J dropped 5 bases, with 18 bases sitting between them. The CDR3 length is 13 residues. CDR1 is SQVTM, CDR2 ANQGSEA, per germline. The CDR3 nucleotides read TGCAGCGCCCTGACAGGCCTCCTTGACGAGCAGTACTTC. This translates into CSALTGLLDEQYF.

The chain has TRBV24-1 and TRBJ2-2; tentatively, D is TRBD1 or TRBD2 (5 bases each). The CDR3 spans 11 residues. V gave up 9 bases and J gave up 8 bases, with 9 bases separating them. CDR1 KGHDR and CDR2 SFDVKD come from the germline V gene. The CDR3 region has the DNA TGTGCCACCGGGGGTACAGGGGAGCTGTTTTTT. Its translation is CATGGTGELFF.

The gene calls are TRBV6-5 and TRBJ2-7, with 8 nucleotides matching TRBD2. There are 18 residues in the CDR3. In germline, CDR1 is MNHEY, CDR2 SVGAGI. V trimming: 5 bases; J trimming: 4 bases; junction bases outside the gene matches: 19. DNA for the CDR3: TGTGCCAGCAGTGCATTTCCCTTGAGGACTAGCAGGTCTTACGAGCAGTACTTC. Its protein product is CASSAFPLRTSRSYEQYF.

This clonotype has a count of ten or more. The rearrangement uses TRBV19 and TRBJ1-2; D is unresolved. Looked up from germline, CDR1 is LNHDA and CDR2 is SQIVND (reference sequence). The germline V and J ends were trimmed by 7 bases and 2 bases, with 14 bases remaining between them. The CDR3 extends over 14 amino acids. CDR3 loop: CASIRRTENYGYTF. As DNA, the CDR3 is TGTGCCAGTATCCGCCGGACTGAAAACTATGGCTACACCTTC.

The chain carries TRBV7-9 and TRBJ2-5, with 10 bases fitting TRBD2. The germline CDR1 and CDR2 sequences are SEHNR and FQNEAQ (reference sequence). CDR3 length: 16 residues. V dropped 5 bases and J dropped 5; count of bases not matched to a gene: 11. The DNA of the CDR3 is TGTGCCAGCAGCCCCTCAGCGGGAGGGCTGTGGGAGACCCAGTACTTC. Its protein is CASSPSAGGLWETQYF.

The rearrangement links TRBV2 to TRBJ2-7; TRBD1 aligns across 7 bases. Per the germline V gene, CDR1 is SNHLY and CDR2 is FYNNEI. The V and J ends lost 3 bases and 2 bases, in that order; junction bases with no gene match: 10. This CDR3 has 16 amino acids. The CDR3 is CASSDGTVGQTYEQYF. The DNA for the CDR3 is TGTGCCAGCAGTGATGGGACAGTGGGACAGACCTACGAGCAGTACTTC. Using reference TRBV2 and TRBJ2-7 for the parts outside the CDR3, the full variable domain is EPEVTQTPSHQVTQMGQEVILRCVPISNHLYFYWYRQILGQKVEFLVSFYNNEISEKSEIFDDQFSVERPDGSNFTLKIRSTKLEDSAMYFCASSDGTVGQTYEQYFGPGTRLTVT.

This clonotype was recorded at least ten times. In DNA form, the CDR3 reads TGTGCCAGCAGTGGGTCCAGACAGGGGGTATTATCTGAAGCTTTCTTT. It specifies CASSGSRQGVLSEAFF. V and J are TRBV25-1 and TRBJ1-1, with 9 bases matching TRBD1. V gave up 4 bases and J gave up 6 bases; unmatched junction bases: 12. Germline-derived CDR1 and CDR2 are MGHDK and SYGVNS. This CDR3 contains 16 residues. The full variable domain, completed using reference TRBV25-1 and TRBJ1-1, is EADIYQTPRYLVIGTGKKITLECSQTMGHDKMYWYQQDPGMELHLIHYSYGVNSTEKGDLSSESTVSRIRTEHFPLTLESARPSHTSQYLCASSGSRQGVLSEAFFGQGTRLTVV.

The chain employs TRBV2 and TRBJ2-6; possible D gene TRBD2, 5 bases. CDR1 and CDR2 from the germline V gene are SNHLY and FYNNEI. The ends were cut back, 11 bases at V and 5 bases at J, with 10 bases in the middle. The CDR3 runs 12 residues. This CDR3 is CAGRNRANVLTF. CDR3 DNA sequence: TGTGCCGGGAGAAACAGGGCCAACGTCCTGACTTTC.

Points on this clonotype: The conserved closing phenylalanine or tryptophan is absent in this CDR3, likely reflecting a read error. The V call is TRBV7-8, the J call TRBJ2-2, with 10 nucleotides matching TRBD1. CDR1 SGHVS and CDR2 FQNEAQ come from the germline V gene. The CDR3 length is 15 residues. The CDR3 region has the DNA TGCGCCAGCAGCCACGGGACAGGGGACACCGGGGAGCTGTTTTCT. Amino acids: CASSHGTGDTGELFS.